This is a list of T cell receptor beta chains from one sample in a study of identical twins. TCRdb re-called the 5' RACE reads through MiXCR, storing one row per CDR3 protein. The sample lists hundreds of thousands of distinct CDR3 sequences, 18% occurring once. Separately, the same data were catalogued under a study of T cells expressing NK-cell markers.

The source material was PBMCs. These receptor sequences come from a woman aged 18-29 years in good health. CDR3s include the opening cysteine and the closing phenylalanine or tryptophan. The D gene is left open where the match is weak. Size tells how often a clone was seen (once, few, many) or the class of an expanded clone, and some rows leave it out.

j_call: TRBJ2-4
d_call: TRBD1
v_call: TRBV27
clone_size: -
cdr3_nt: TGTGCCAGCACACAGGGGAAAAAAAACATTCAGTACTTC
cdr3_aa: CASTQGKKNIQYF

j_call: TRBJ2-5
d_call: -
v_call: TRBV29-1
clone_size: few
cdr3_nt: TGCAGCGTTGGTCGGGGGCTCGCACAAGAGACCCAGTACTTC
cdr3_aa: CSVGRGLAQETQYF

j_call: TRBJ1-2
d_call: TRBD1
v_call: TRBV5-1
clone_size: -
cdr3_nt: TGCGCCAGCAGCTTGGAACCGGGACAGGGTGTGGGCTACACCTTC
cdr3_aa: CASSLEPGQGVGYTF

j_call: TRBJ1-5
d_call: -
v_call: TRBV27
clone_size: -
cdr3_nt: TGTGCCAGCAGTAATACGGAGTATAGCAATCAGCCCCAGCATTTT
cdr3_aa: CASSNTEYSNQPQHF

j_call: TRBJ2-1
d_call: TRBD1
v_call: TRBV28
clone_size: few
cdr3_nt: TGTGCCAGCAGTTCGGACAGGGAATACAATGAGCAGTTCTTC
cdr3_aa: CASSSDREYNEQFF

j_call: TRBJ2-1
d_call: -
v_call: TRBV30
clone_size: -
cdr3_nt: TGTGCCTGGAGTTTGGAGGGGCGTTCAGGTTTTCCTGAGCAGTTCTTC
cdr3_aa: CAWSLEGRSGFPEQFF

j_call: TRBJ1-3
d_call: -
v_call: TRBV11-2
clone_size: few
cdr3_nt: TGTGCCAGCAGCTTACTGTTCCTGGAGGCGACCTCTGGAAACACCATATATTTT
cdr3_aa: CASSLLFLEATSGNTIYF

j_call: TRBJ2-5
d_call: TRBD2
v_call: TRBV12-3/TRBV12-4
clone_size: -
cdr3_nt: TGTGCCAGCAGTTTAGCGGGATTAGCGGGGGGGCAAGAGACCCAGTACTTC
cdr3_aa: CASSLAGLAGGQETQYF

j_call: TRBJ2-1
d_call: TRBD2
v_call: TRBV29-1
clone_size: many
cdr3_nt: TGCAGCGTTGAAGGTTTAGCGGGAGAGAGCTCCTACAATGAGCAGTTCTTC
cdr3_aa: CSVEGLAGESSYNEQFF

j_call: TRBJ2-3
d_call: -
v_call: TRBV20-1
clone_size: -
cdr3_nt: TGCAGTGCTAATCAGGGCACAGATACGCAGTATTTT
cdr3_aa: CSANQGTDTQYF

j_call: TRBJ1-4
d_call: -
v_call: TRBV7-2
clone_size: few
cdr3_nt: TGTGCCAGCAGCTTAATGGGAACTAATGAAAAACTGTTTTTT
cdr3_aa: CASSLMGTNEKLFF

j_call: TRBJ2-5
d_call: TRBD1
v_call: TRBV25-1
clone_size: many
cdr3_nt: TGTGCCAGCAGTGAGGGACAGGGATTGCAGACCCAGTACTTC
cdr3_aa: CASSEGQGLQTQYF

j_call: TRBJ2-3
d_call: TRBD2
v_call: TRBV9
clone_size: -
cdr3_nt: TGTGCCAGCAGCGTAGGGAAGCGGGGGAGCACAGATACGCAGTATTTT
cdr3_aa: CASSVGKRGSTDTQYF

j_call: TRBJ2-1
d_call: -
v_call: TRBV6-2/TRBV6-3
clone_size: few
cdr3_nt: TGTGCCAGTAGGTTTGCCACCCACAATGAGCAGTTCTTC
cdr3_aa: CASRFATHNEQFF

j_call: TRBJ2-7
d_call: TRBD2
v_call: TRBV12-3/TRBV12-4
clone_size: few
cdr3_nt: TGTGCCAGCAGTAGGGCCACTAGCGGGAGCCCCGAGCAGTACTTC
cdr3_aa: CASSRATSGSPEQYF

j_call: TRBJ2-3
d_call: -
v_call: TRBV9
clone_size: few
cdr3_nt: TGTGCCAGCAGCGTATTGGGCGGGGCCCCAGATACGCAGTATTTT
cdr3_aa: CASSVLGGAPDTQYF

j_call: TRBJ2-3
d_call: -
v_call: TRBV20-1
clone_size: few
cdr3_nt: TGCAGTGCTCGTCTATTTACAGATACGCAGTATTTT
cdr3_aa: CSARLFTDTQYF

j_call: TRBJ1-6
d_call: -
v_call: TRBV20-1
clone_size: many
cdr3_nt: TGCAGTGCTAGGGGAGTGAACTCACCCCTCCACTTT
cdr3_aa: CSARGVNSPLHF

j_call: TRBJ2-3
d_call: -
v_call: TRBV20-1
clone_size: few
cdr3_nt: TGCAGTGCTAGAGCCCCGGGAGTAAGCGGAGATACGCAGTATTTT
cdr3_aa: CSARAPGVSGDTQYF

j_call: TRBJ2-1
d_call: TRBD2
v_call: TRBV6-5
clone_size: few
cdr3_nt: TGTGCCAGCAGTTCTCCCGGGACTAGCCTATACAATGAGCAGTTCTTC
cdr3_aa: CASSSPGTSLYNEQFF

j_call: TRBJ2-1
d_call: -
v_call: TRBV20-1
clone_size: -
cdr3_nt: TGCAGTGCTATCGGTGGGGCTTTCTACAATGAGCAGTTCTTC
cdr3_aa: CSAIGGAFYNEQFF

j_call: TRBJ2-2
d_call: TRBD2
v_call: TRBV28
clone_size: -
cdr3_nt: TGTGCCAGCAGTTTATATAGCGGGATTGGCACCGGGGAGCTGTTTTTT
cdr3_aa: CASSLYSGIGTGELFF

j_call: TRBJ2-3
d_call: TRBD2
v_call: TRBV6-2/TRBV6-3
clone_size: -
cdr3_nt: TGTGCCAGCACCTTGACTAGCGGGAGGGCCACAGATACGCAGTATTTT
cdr3_aa: CASTLTSGRATDTQYF

j_call: TRBJ2-3
d_call: -
v_call: TRBV20-1
clone_size: few
cdr3_nt: TGCAGTGCTAGAAACGCGGGGGCCTCCGATACGCAGTATTTT
cdr3_aa: CSARNAGASDTQYF

j_call: TRBJ2-1
d_call: -
v_call: TRBV5-6
clone_size: -
cdr3_nt: TGTGCCAGCAGCTTGGTCGCGGTCTACAATGGGCAGTTCTTC
cdr3_aa: CASSLVAVYNGQFF

j_call: TRBJ2-5
d_call: -
v_call: TRBV6-1
clone_size: few
cdr3_nt: TGTGCCAGCAGTCGACGTGGGGTGATGGAGACCCAGTACTTC
cdr3_aa: CASSRRGVMETQYF

j_call: TRBJ1-1
d_call: TRBD1
v_call: TRBV10-3
clone_size: -
cdr3_nt: TGTGCCACTGGACAGGTGGTGAACACTGAAGCTTTCTTT
cdr3_aa: CATGQVVNTEAFF

j_call: TRBJ2-3
d_call: -
v_call: TRBV12-3/TRBV12-4
clone_size: -
cdr3_nt: TGTGCCAGCAGTCCAAGCACAGGGAATACTGATACGCAGTATTTT
cdr3_aa: CASSPSTGNTDTQYF

j_call: TRBJ2-7
d_call: -
v_call: TRBV7-9
clone_size: -
cdr3_nt: TGTGCCAGCAGCTTAGGTGGGATCCTCTGGGAGCAGTACTTC
cdr3_aa: CASSLGGILWEQYF

j_call: TRBJ2-1
d_call: TRBD1
v_call: TRBV20-1
clone_size: -
cdr3_nt: TGCAGTGCTCGGACAGGGGAACAATTCAATGAGCAGTTCTTC
cdr3_aa: CSARTGEQFNEQFF

j_call: TRBJ2-2
d_call: TRBD2
v_call: TRBV5-5
clone_size: -
cdr3_nt: TGTGCCAGCAGCTTCGGGCTAGCGGGAGGAGGGGAGCTGTTTTTT
cdr3_aa: CASSFGLAGGGELFF

j_call: TRBJ1-2
d_call: TRBD1
v_call: TRBV12-3/TRBV12-4
clone_size: -
cdr3_nt: TGTGCCAGCGGAGGACAGGCCTATGGCTACACCTTC
cdr3_aa: CASGGQAYGYTF

j_call: TRBJ2-5
d_call: -
v_call: TRBV20-1
clone_size: -
cdr3_nt: TGCAACGCTAGGGGGGAAGAGCGGACCCAGTACTTC
cdr3_aa: CNARGEERTQYF

j_call: TRBJ2-1
d_call: TRBD2
v_call: TRBV6-5
clone_size: few
cdr3_nt: TGTGCCAGCAGTTACTCAGGCGGGAGGTCGAATGAGCAGTTCTTC
cdr3_aa: CASSYSGGRSNEQFF

j_call: TRBJ2-1
d_call: -
v_call: TRBV7-6
clone_size: medium-sized
cdr3_nt: TGTGCCAGCAGCTTAGCGTCCAGCTCCTACAATGAGCAGTTCTTC
cdr3_aa: CASSLASSSYNEQFF

j_call: TRBJ1-1
d_call: -
v_call: TRBV7-2
clone_size: many
cdr3_nt: TGTGCCAGCAGCTTCTGGACGGCGAACACTGAAGCTTTCTTT
cdr3_aa: CASSFWTANTEAFF

j_call: TRBJ2-7
d_call: -
v_call: TRBV24-1
clone_size: few
cdr3_nt: TGTGCCACCAGCTCAGGGTTCGAGCAGTACTTC
cdr3_aa: CATSSGFEQYF

j_call: TRBJ2-3
d_call: -
v_call: TRBV6-6
clone_size: -
cdr3_nt: TGTGCCACCTGGTCGGATACGCAGTATTTT
cdr3_aa: CATWSDTQYF

j_call: TRBJ1-1
d_call: TRBD1
v_call: TRBV3-1
clone_size: -
cdr3_nt: TGTGCCAGCAGCCAAGACACGACAGGGACGGCGGGGGCTTTCTTT
cdr3_aa: CASSQDTTGTAGAFF

j_call: TRBJ1-5
d_call: -
v_call: TRBV6-1
clone_size: few
cdr3_nt: TGTGCCAGCAGTCGGGAAGGGGGGGTTGGTCAGCCCCAGCATTTT
cdr3_aa: CASSREGGVGQPQHF

j_call: TRBJ2-7
d_call: -
v_call: TRBV12-3/TRBV12-4
clone_size: few
cdr3_nt: TGTGCCAGCAGTTTGACACTAGCCTACGAGCAGTACTTC
cdr3_aa: CASSLTLAYEQYF